A selection of T cell receptor beta chains follows, all from one sample in a study of T cells in Graves' hyperthyroidism and ophthalmopathy. MiXCR, applied by TCRdb to the multiplex PCR reads, yields one record per CDR3 protein. The table lists hundreds of thousands of distinct CDR3 sequences, more than 20% of them singletons. Sequencing input: blood. The source of these receptors is a man aged 25-40 years with Graves' ophthalmopathy. Each CDR3 is given with its conserved first and last residue. The order of the fields is D gene, V gene, clone size, J gene, CDR3 DNA, CDR3 protein. A D gene is named only where the DNA matches it firmly. Rows may omit the clone size; those that give it use once, few, many or a size class.

>NA|TRBV18|few|TRBJ1-3
TGTGCCAGCTCACTTTCCGGGACATACGTCGTGGGGACCATATATTTT
CASSLSGTYVVGTIYF
>NA|TRBV29-1|few|TRBJ2-3
TGCAGCGTAGCTGACAACACAGATACGCAGTATTTT
CSVADNTDTQYF
>TRBD1|TRBV27|few|TRBJ2-7
TGTGCCAGCAATAACGACAGGACAGGGGTCGAGCAGTACTTC
CASNNDRTGVEQYF
>TRBD1|TRBV4-1|NA|TRBJ1-1
TGCGCCAGCAGCCAAGATGAGGGGGCGAATACTGAAGCTTTCTTT
CASSQDEGANTEAFF
>NA|TRBV9|NA|TRBJ2-7
TGTGCCAGCAGCGTAGACGGATTCGGCAAAGCGAATCGAAACGAGCAGTACTTC
CASSVDGFGKANRNEQYF
>NA|TRBV5-1|NA|TRBJ2-1
TGCGCCAGCAGGTACAGAAACTACAATGAGCAGTTCTTC
CASRYRNYNEQFF
>NA|TRBV24-1|few|TRBJ1-3
TGTGCCACCAGTGATTTGGGGGGAAACACCATATATTTT
CATSDLGGNTIYF
>TRBD1|TRBV24-1|NA|TRBJ2-7
TGTGCCACCAGCGCCGGGACAGGGTACGAGCAGTACTTC
CATSAGTGYEQYF
>NA|TRBV20-1|few|TRBJ2-5
TGCAGTGCTAGTCCGGCAGCCCAAGAGACCCAGTACTTC
CSASPAAQETQYF
>TRBD1|TRBV29-1|few|TRBJ2-5
TGCAGCGCCGGACAGGGAACGGAGACCCAGTACTTC
CSAGQGTETQYF
>NA|TRBV5-1|NA|TRBJ1-1
TGCGCCAGCAGCTTGACGGGACAACTCACTGAAGCTTTCTTT
CASSLTGQLTEAFF
>NA|TRBV28|NA|TRBJ2-7
TGTGCCAGCAGTTTATCCTCGTACGGGGGCCTCCCCTACGAGCAGTACTTC
CASSLSSYGGLPYEQYF
>NA|TRBV7-2|few|TRBJ2-7
TGTGCCAGCAGCTTAATCGGGCATACCTACGAGCAGTACTTC
CASSLIGHTYEQYF
>NA|TRBV30|many|TRBJ1-5
TGTGCCTGGAGTCATTGGGGCAAGGAGAGTGGCGGACCGGATCAGCCCCAGCATTTT
CAWSHWGKESGGPDQPQHF
>TRBD2|TRBV6-1|NA|TRBJ2-5
TGTGCCAGCAGTGAAGACAACGGGAGGTGGGGGGGATGGGAGACCCAGTACTTC
CASSEDNGRWGGWETQYF
>NA|TRBV28|many|TRBJ1-5
TGTGCCAGCAGTTTCGTGCCAGTTGGGCAGCCCCAGCATTTT
CASSFVPVGQPQHF
>NA|TRBV28|many|TRBJ2-5
TGTGCCAGCAGTTTCGATGGGGGAAAAGAGACCCAGTACTTC
CASSFDGGKETQYF
>TRBD1|TRBV25-1|few|TRBJ2-2
TGTGCCAGCAGTGAATGGGGACAGGGACCGAACACCGGGGAGCTGTTTTTT
CASSEWGQGPNTGELFF
>NA|TRBV28|many|TRBJ1-1
TGTGCCAGCAGTCCCCCCGTAAGTGAAGCTTTCTTT
CASSPPVSEAFF
>TRBD1|TRBV4-1|few|TRBJ1-2
TGCGCCAGCAGCGGAAAGGGATTGGAGGGACAGCACTATGGCTACACCTTC
CASSGKGLEGQHYGYTF
>TRBD1|TRBV28|NA|TRBJ1-5
TGTGCCAGCAGGGGGACAGGGCGTGGAGATCAGCCCCAGCATTTT
CASRGTGRGDQPQHF
>NA|TRBV2|many|TRBJ1-2
TGTGCCAGCAGTGAACGGGGCAGGGGCTATGGCTACACCTTC
CASSERGRGYGYTF
>NA|TRBV4-2|few|TRBJ1-2
TGTGCCAGCAGCCCGGGGGGAGGGTTGATCTATGGCTACACCTTC
CASSPGGGLIYGYTF
>NA|TRBV5-1|few|TRBJ1-4
TGCGCCAGCAGCTTGGGGCGAGGGGGTCCAAATGAAAAACTGTTTTTT
CASSLGRGGPNEKLFF
>NA|TRBV3-1|NA|TRBJ1-1
TGTGCCAGCAGCCAACAGGGGCCGCACACTGAAGCTTTCTTT
CASSQQGPHTEAFF
>NA|TRBV5-5|many|TRBJ2-7
TGTGCCAGCAGATCGGGACAACCCTACGAGCAGTACTTC
CASRSGQPYEQYF
>NA|TRBV4-3|NA|TRBJ2-1
TGCGCCAGCAGCCAAGATCCGAGCAGAAACAATGAGCAGTTCTTC
CASSQDPSRNNEQFF
>NA|TRBV20-1|many|TRBJ2-7
TGCAGTGCTGAAAAAAGGGACGGAGGCTACGAGCAGTACTTC
CSAEKRDGGYEQYF
>NA|TRBV9|few|TRBJ1-5
TGTGCCAGCAGCGGGCAGGGCGACCTTAGCAATCAGCCCCAGCATTTT
CASSGQGDLSNQPQHF
>TRBD2|TRBV9|once|TRBJ2-3
TGTGCCAGCAGCGTAGGTCTAGCGGTTTTCACAGATACGCAGTATTTT
CASSVGLAVFTDTQYF
>NA|TRBV6-6|NA|TRBJ1-6
TGTGCCAGCAGTTACACGGTTGGTAGGCCCCTCCACTTT
CASSYTVGRPLHF
>NA|TRBV18|many|TRBJ1-1
TGTGCCAGCTCACCAGATGGGAATGCGAACACTGAAGCTTTCTTT
CASSPDGNANTEAFF
>NA|TRBV4-1|NA|TRBJ1-2
TGCGCCAGCAGCCAAGATCCGGGGGCAGAGTATGGCTACACCTTC
CASSQDPGAEYGYTF
>NA|TRBV2|NA|TRBJ2-1
TGTGCCAGCAGTGAAGGGGCAGGGAATGAGCAGTTCTTC
CASSEGAGNEQFF
>NA|TRBV6-6|few|TRBJ1-1
TGTGCCAGCAGTTACGAGATTTTCGACACTGAAGCTTTCTTT
CASSYEIFDTEAFF
>NA|TRBV7-8|many|TRBJ2-1
TGTGCCAGCAGCTTAGATGAGGGAGCAGGGCAATCCTACAATGAGCAGTTCTTC
CASSLDEGAGQSYNEQFF
>NA|TRBV4-3|NA|TRBJ1-1
TGCGCCAGCAGCCAAGTACCACAGGCCCCTGAAGCTTTCTTT
CASSQVPQAPEAFF
>TRBD1|TRBV27|few|TRBJ1-5
TGTGCCAGCAGAAGACAGGGAGAGGTCAATCAGCCCCAGCATTTT
CASRRQGEVNQPQHF
>NA|TRBV30|many|TRBJ2-2
TGTGCCTGGAGTCTAGCCCTCGGGGAGCTGTTTTTT
CAWSLALGELFF
>NA|TRBV7-9|NA|TRBJ1-2
TGTGCCAGCACCGACAGCGCTCACTATGGCTACACCTTC
CASTDSAHYGYTF
>TRBD1|TRBV20-1|NA|TRBJ2-1
TGCAGTGCTAGAGACGTTTTTCGGGACAGGGTCAATGATCAGTTCTTC
CSARDVFRDRVNDQFF
>NA|TRBV20-1|NA|TRBJ1-5
TGCAGTGCTGGCGGGACGGTTAATCAGCCCCAGCATTTT
CSAGGTVNQPQHF
>NA|TRBV6-5|few|TRBJ2-7
TGTGCCAGCAGTTACTCGAGGCTTTACTACGAGCAGTACTTC
CASSYSRLYYEQYF
>NA|TRBV20-1|few|TRBJ2-7
TGCAGTGCTAGAGATGGGGCTGGGGCTAGCTTAAGGCACGAGCAGTACTTC
CSARDGAGASLRHEQYF
>TRBD1|TRBV4-3|NA|TRBJ2-3
TGCGCCAGCAGCCAAGGAGGGACAGGGGTGACAGATACGCAGTATTTT
CASSQGGTGVTDTQYF
>NA|TRBV2|many|TRBJ1-2
TGTGCCAGCAGTGAAGAGGGTCGGGGTTTAGGAGGAGGCTACACCTTC
CASSEEGRGLGGGYTF
>TRBD2|TRBV7-9|NA|TRBJ2-2
TGTGCCAGCAGCTTAGGACTAGCACTCACCGGGGAGCTGTTTTTT
CASSLGLALTGELFF
>TRBD1|TRBV6-5|NA|TRBJ1-6
TGTGCCAGCAGTTACAACAGGGGAAATTCACCCCTCCACTTT
CASSYNRGNSPLHF
>NA|TRBV14|few|TRBJ2-7
TGTGCCAGCAGCCGATCGTACTACGAGCAGTACTTC
CASSRSYYEQYF